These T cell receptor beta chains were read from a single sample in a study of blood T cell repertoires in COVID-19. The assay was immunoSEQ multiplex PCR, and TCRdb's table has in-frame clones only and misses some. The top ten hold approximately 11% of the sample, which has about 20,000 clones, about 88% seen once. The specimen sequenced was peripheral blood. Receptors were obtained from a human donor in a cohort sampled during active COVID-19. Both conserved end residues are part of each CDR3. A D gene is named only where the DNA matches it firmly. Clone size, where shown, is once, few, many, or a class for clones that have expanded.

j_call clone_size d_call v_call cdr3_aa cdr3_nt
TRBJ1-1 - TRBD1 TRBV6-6 CASRDREIMNTEAFF TGTGCCAGCAGGGACAGGGAGATCATGAACACTGAAGCTTTCTTT
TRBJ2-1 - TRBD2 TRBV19 CASRVPGGSYNEQFF TGTGCCAGTAGAGTACCGGGGGGCTCCTACAATGAGCAGTTCTTC
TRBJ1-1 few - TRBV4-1 CASSQDPGMNTEAFF TGCGCCAGCAGCCAAGATCCAGGGATGAACACTGAAGCTTTCTTT
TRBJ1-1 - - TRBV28 CASSLSGIEAFF TGTGCCAGCAGTTTATCGGGGATTGAAGCTTTCTTT
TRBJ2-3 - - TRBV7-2 CASSGLADTQYF TGTGCCAGCAGCGGGCTCGCAGATACGCAGTATTTT
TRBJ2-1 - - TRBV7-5 CVRSLGLRSYNEQFF TGTGTCAGAAGCTTGGGACTCCGCTCCTACAATGAGCAGTTCTTC
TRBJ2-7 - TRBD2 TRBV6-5 CASSYALAGSYEQYF TGTGCCAGCAGTTACGCGCTAGCGGGATCCTACGAGCAGTACTTC
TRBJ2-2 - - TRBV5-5 CASSREGASVDTGELFF TGTGCCAGCAGCCGGGAGGGGGCGTCTGTTGACACCGGGGAGCTGTTTTTT
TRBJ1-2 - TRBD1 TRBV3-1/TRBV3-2 CASSPWTGGAYGYTF TGTGCCAGCAGCCCTTGGACAGGGGGGGCCTATGGCTACACCTTC
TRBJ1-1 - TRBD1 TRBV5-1 CASRLPGQGIMSDTEAFF TGCGCCAGCAGACTTCCGGGACAGGGGATTATGTCCGACACTGAAGCTTTCTTT
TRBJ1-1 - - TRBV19 CASSIRGNTEAFF TGTGCCAGTAGTATTAGGGGGAACACTGAAGCTTTCTTT
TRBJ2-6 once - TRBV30 CAWAHSGVSGANVLTF TGTGCCTGGGCCCATTCAGGGGTCTCTGGGGCCAACGTCCTGACTTTC
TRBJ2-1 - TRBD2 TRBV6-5 CASRRGGDNEQFF TGTGCCAGCAGACGGGGGGGGGACAATGAGCAGTTCTTC
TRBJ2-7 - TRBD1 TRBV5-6 CASSLVGQGPLIGYEQYF TGTGCCAGCAGCTTGGTGGGACAGGGGCCCCTAATTGGATACGAGCAGTACTTC
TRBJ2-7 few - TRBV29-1 CSVDGDRPYEQYF TGCAGCGTTGATGGAGACAGACCCTACGAGCAGTACTTC
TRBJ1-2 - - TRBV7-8 CASSLGPPGSYGYIF TGTGCCAGCAGCTTAGGCCCCCCGGGGAGTTATGGCTACATCTTC
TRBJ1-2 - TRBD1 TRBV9 CASSAEPGGHYGYTF TGTGCCAGCAGCGCCGAGCCAGGGGGTCACTATGGCTACACCTTC
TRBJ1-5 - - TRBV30 CALTSNSNQPQHF TGTGCCTTGACAAGTAATAGCAATCAGCCCCAGCATTTT
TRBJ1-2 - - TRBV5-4 CATSPAEDYGYTF TGTGCCACCAGCCCCGCGGAGGACTATGGCTACACCTTC
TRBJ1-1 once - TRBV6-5 CASSYGGTEAFF TGTGCCAGCAGTTACGGGGGGACTGAAGCTTTCTTT
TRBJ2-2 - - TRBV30 CAWSSQVGTGELFF TGTGCCTGGAGTAGCCAGGTGGGCACCGGGGAGCTGTTTTTT
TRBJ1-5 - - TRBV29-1 CSVREASGPQHF TGCAGCGTGCGGGAGGCCTCCGGGCCCCAGCATTTT
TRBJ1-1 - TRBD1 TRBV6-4 CASSDFLRDSLEAFF TGTGCCAGCAGTGACTTTCTAAGGGACAGCCTTGAAGCTTTCTTT
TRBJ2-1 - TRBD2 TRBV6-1 CASSDNRSGGSSYNEQFF TGTGCCAGCAGTGATAATCGCAGCGGGGGGAGCTCCTACAATGAGCAGTTCTTC
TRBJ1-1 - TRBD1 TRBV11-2 CASSHRTGGGNTEAFF TGTGCCAGCAGCCATCGGACAGGGGGCGGAAACACTGAAGCTTTCTTT
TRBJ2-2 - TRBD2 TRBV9 CASSVGASGTGELFF TGTGCCAGCAGCGTAGGGGCTAGCGGGACCGGGGAGCTGTTTTTT
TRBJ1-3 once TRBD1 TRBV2 CASSDPGQGTGNTIYF TGTGCCAGCAGTGATCCTGGACAGGGCACTGGAAACACCATATATTTT
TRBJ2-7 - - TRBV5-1 CASSLPGLGTYEQYF TGCGCCAGCAGCTTGCCGGGACTGGGAACCTACGAGCAGTACTTC
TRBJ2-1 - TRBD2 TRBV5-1 CASRGLADNEQFF TGCGCCAGCAGGGGACTAGCTGACAATGAGCAGTTCTTC
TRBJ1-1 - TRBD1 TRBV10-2 CASVGQGNTEAFF TGCGCCAGCGTAGGACAGGGGAACACTGAAGCTTTCTTT
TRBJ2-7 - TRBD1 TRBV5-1 CASSTGQGGEQYF TGCGCCAGCAGCACGGGACAGGGTGGCGAGCAGTACTTC
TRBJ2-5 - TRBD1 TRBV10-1 CASSAFRGREETQYF TGCGCCAGCAGCGCTTTCAGGGGGCGCGAGGAGACCCAGTACTTC
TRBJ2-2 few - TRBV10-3 CAISPLGGEWTGELFF TGTGCCATCAGCCCCCTAGGGGGAGAGTGGACCGGGGAGCTGTTTTTT
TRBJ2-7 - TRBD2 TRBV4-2 CASSQGLGGYEQYF TGTGCCAGCAGCCAAGGCCTGGGAGGGTACGAGCAGTACTTC
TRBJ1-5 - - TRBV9 CASSAGEGVTQPQHF TGTGCCAGCAGCGCGGGAGAAGGGGTCACTCAGCCCCAGCATTTT
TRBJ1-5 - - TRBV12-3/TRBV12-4 CASSFREEQPQHF TGTGCCAGCAGCTTTCGGGAAGAACAGCCCCAGCATTTT
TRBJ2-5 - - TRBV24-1 CATSDSWRTQYF TGTGCCACCAGTGATTCCTGGAGAACCCAGTACTTC
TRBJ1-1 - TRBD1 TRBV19 CASSSGQGGTEAFF TGTGCCAGTAGTAGCGGACAGGGGGGCACTGAAGCTTTCTTT
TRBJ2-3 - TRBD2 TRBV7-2 CASSLRGEGGTDTQYF TGTGCCAGCAGCCTCCGGGGGGAGGGAGGGACAGATACGCAGTATTTT
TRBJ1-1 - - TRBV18 CASSPDFPTEAFF TGTGCCAGCTCACCCGACTTTCCCACTGAAGCTTTCTTT